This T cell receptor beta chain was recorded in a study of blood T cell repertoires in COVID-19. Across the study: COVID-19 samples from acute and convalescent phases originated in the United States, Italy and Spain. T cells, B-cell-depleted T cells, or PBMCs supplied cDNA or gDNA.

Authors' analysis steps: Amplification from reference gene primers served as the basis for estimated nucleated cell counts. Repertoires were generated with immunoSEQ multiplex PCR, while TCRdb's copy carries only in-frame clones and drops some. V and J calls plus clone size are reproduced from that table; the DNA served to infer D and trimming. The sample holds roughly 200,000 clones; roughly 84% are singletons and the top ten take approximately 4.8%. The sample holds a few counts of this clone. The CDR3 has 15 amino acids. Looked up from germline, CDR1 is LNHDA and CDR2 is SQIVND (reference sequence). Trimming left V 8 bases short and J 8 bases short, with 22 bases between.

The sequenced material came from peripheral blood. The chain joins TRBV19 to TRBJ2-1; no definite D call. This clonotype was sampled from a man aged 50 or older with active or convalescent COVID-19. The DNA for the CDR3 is TGTGCCAGTTCCTTGGCCCAAGACCGAGGCCATGAGCAGTTCTTC. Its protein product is CASSLAQDRGHEQFF.